The rows below give T cell receptor beta chains drawn from one sample of a study of cytomegalovirus exposure and HLA in healthy donors. Clones were sequenced by immunoSEQ multiplex PCR, and TCRdb holds only the in-frame ones, with some missing. The sample consists of about 200,000 clones, about 75% of them appearing once. Sample: PBMCs. Source of these receptors: a male donor in good health and CMV-seronegative. Both conserved end residues are part of each CDR3. D genes are given only for firm matches. Clone sizes are given selectively: once, few, many, or a class where the clone is expanded.

v_gene,d_gene,j_gene,abundance,CDR3aa,CDR3nt
TRBV9,.,TRBJ2-2,.,CASSIGGAGELFF,TGTGCCAGCAGTATAGGGGGGGCCGGGGAGCTGTTTTTT
TRBV7-8,TRBD2,TRBJ2-7,.,CASSFRRGNYEQYF,TGTGCCAGCAGCTTCCGGCGGGGGAACTACGAGCAGTACTTC
TRBV7-2,.,TRBJ2-7,.,CASSHGAASYEQYF,TGTGCCAGCAGCCATGGGGCAGCCTCCTACGAGCAGTACTTC
TRBV4-1,TRBD2,TRBJ2-3,.,CASSQVGLYTDTQYF,TGCGCCAGCAGCCAAGTGGGACTATACACAGATACGCAGTATTTT
TRBV7-9,.,TRBJ2-1,.,CASSFDTLYNEQFF,TGTGCCAGCAGCTTCGACACTTTGTACAATGAGCAGTTCTTC
TRBV28,.,TRBJ2-7,.,CASSPTRTGYEQYF,TGTGCCAGCAGTCCAACCCGGACTGGATACGAGCAGTACTTC
TRBV11-2,TRBD2,TRBJ2-1,.,CASSPRLAGGPSYNEQFF,TGTGCCAGCAGCCCTCGACTAGCGGGAGGGCCCTCCTACAATGAGCAGTTCTTC
TRBV2,TRBD1,TRBJ1-6,.,CASTSDRGSYNSPLHF,TGTGCCAGCACTTCGGACAGGGGCTCCTATAATTCACCCCTCCACTTT
TRBV4-3,.,TRBJ2-7,.,CASSLSEQYF,TGCGCCAGCAGCCTCTCCGAGCAGTACTTC
TRBV10-3,TRBD1,TRBJ1-5,.,CAISGTGNQPQHF,TGTGCCATCAGTGGGACAGGGAATCAGCCCCAGCATTTT
TRBV28,.,TRBJ1-5,.,CASSRIQGSGYQPQHF,TGTGCCAGCAGCCGGATTCAGGGAAGTGGGTATCAGCCCCAGCATTTT
TRBV6-6,TRBD2,TRBJ2-7,.,CASSPWTSASYEQYF,TGTGCCAGCAGTCCATGGACTAGCGCCTCCTACGAGCAGTACTTC
TRBV19,.,TRBJ1-1,few,CASSIENRGPGAFF,TGTGCCAGTAGTATAGAGAATAGGGGCCCCGGGGCTTTCTTT
TRBV4-3,TRBD2,TRBJ2-7,.,CASSQDTSGYEQYF,TGCGCCAGCAGCCAAGACACTAGCGGCTACGAGCAGTACTTC
TRBV7-8,.,TRBJ1-1,.,CASSLSVGNTEAFF,TGTGCCAGCAGCTTATCGGTCGGGAACACTGAAGCTTTCTTT
TRBV6-5,TRBD1,TRBJ2-1,.,CASSRGDRTVEQFF,TGTGCCAGCAGCCGCGGGGACAGGACGGTGGAGCAGTTCTTC
TRBV5-1,.,TRBJ1-3,.,CASSRGRETGNTIYF,TGCGCCAGCAGCCGGGGACGGGAGACGGGAAACACCATATATTTT
TRBV19,TRBD1,TRBJ1-1,.,CASSGQGWGEAFF,TGTGCCAGTAGTGGACAGGGGTGGGGTGAAGCTTTCTTT
TRBV7-2,TRBD1,TRBJ1-6,.,CASSLVTGGNSPLHF,TGTGCCAGCAGCTTAGTTACAGGGGGTAATTCACCCCTCCACTTT
TRBV9,.,TRBJ1-6,.,CASSVSGQNNSPLHF,TGTGCCAGCAGCGTAAGCGGACAGAACAATTCACCCCTCCACTTT
TRBV10-3,.,TRBJ2-1,.,CAISDSRDEQFF,TGTGCCATCAGTGACTCGCGGGATGAGCAGTTCTTC
TRBV5-1,TRBD2,TRBJ2-5,.,CASSGGTSGGATQYF,TGCGCCAGCAGCGGAGGGACTAGCGGGGGGGCGACCCAGTACTTC
TRBV9,TRBD1,TRBJ1-1,.,CASSSPGTGVVNTEAFF,TGTGCCAGCAGCTCACCCGGGACAGGGGTGGTGAACACTGAAGCTTTCTTT
TRBV19,TRBD1,TRBJ1-2,.,CASMSGQIYGYTF,TGTGCCAGTATGTCGGGACAGATCTATGGCTACACCTTC
TRBV29-1,TRBD2,TRBJ2-5,once,CSGVSGSGETQYF,TGCAGCGGGGTTAGCGGGAGTGGGGAGACCCAGTACTTC
TRBV5-5,.,TRBJ1-4,once,CASSYREKLFF,TGTGCCAGCAGCTATCGTGAAAAACTGTTTTTT
TRBV28,TRBD2,TRBJ2-1,.,CASSLLGGRGYNEQFF,TGTGCCAGCAGTTTACTTGGCGGGAGAGGGTACAATGAGCAGTTCTTC
TRBV5-6,.,TRBJ2-3,.,CASSSFTETRGTDTQYF,TGTGCCAGCAGCTCCTTCACAGAAACCAGGGGCACAGATACGCAGTATTTT
TRBV7-9,.,TRBJ2-7,few,CASSSGRDTYYEQYF,TGTGCCAGCAGCTCAGGCCGGGACACCTACTACGAGCAGTACTTC
TRBV23-1,.,TRBJ1-4,.,CASSQSSTIREKLFF,TGCGCCAGCAGTCAATCGAGCACAATCAGGGAAAAACTGTTTTTT
TRBV13,.,TRBJ2-1,.,CASSPDSDHEQFF,TGTGCCAGCAGCCCAGACAGCGACCATGAGCAGTTCTTC
TRBV9,TRBD2,TRBJ2-1,.,CASSVPGGANNEQFF,TGTGCCAGCAGCGTCCCCGGGGGGGCGAACAATGAGCAGTTCTTC
TRBV30,.,TRBJ1-1,once,CAWSELERGTEAFF,TGTGCCTGGAGTGAACTCGAAAGGGGCACTGAAGCTTTCTTT
TRBV2,.,TRBJ2-5,.,CASSEGSQETQYF,TGTGCCAGCAGTGAGGGCAGCCAAGAGACCCAGTACTTC
TRBV6-6,.,TRBJ1-4,.,CASSYRIGGEKLFF,TGTGCCAGCAGTTACAGGATCGGGGGTGAAAAACTGTTTTTT
TRBV7-8,.,TRBJ2-4,.,CASSLGDEGLLAKNIQYF,TGTGCCAGCAGCTTAGGGGATGAGGGTCTGTTAGCCAAAAACATTCAGTACTTC
TRBV6-5,TRBD1,TRBJ1-2,.,CASSPSGGLGGYTF,TGTGCCAGCAGTCCGTCAGGGGGATTGGGTGGCTACACCTTC
TRBV9,.,TRBJ2-6,.,CASSQTGTLNNVLTF,TGTGCCAGCAGCCAAACCGGGACTTTGAACAACGTCCTGACTTTC
TRBV4-2,.,TRBJ2-3,.,CASSQDQGTSADTQYF,TGTGCCAGCAGCCAAGATCAGGGGACCAGCGCAGATACGCAGTATTTT
TRBV5-4,TRBD2,TRBJ2-5,.,CASRKGLAGDPGETQYF,TGTGCCAGCAGGAAGGGACTAGCGGGGGACCCCGGCGAGACCCAGTACTTC
TRBV28,.,TRBJ1-1,.,CASSLWGLNGNTEAFF,TGTGCCAGCAGTTTATGGGGGCTTAATGGGAACACTGAAGCTTTCTTT
TRBV30,TRBD1,TRBJ1-1,.,CAWKVRGRVNTEAFF,TGTGCCTGGAAGGTCAGGGGGCGAGTGAACACTGAAGCTTTCTTT
TRBV6-1,.,TRBJ2-5,.,CASMPGDQETQYF,TGTGCCAGCATGCCAGGGGACCAAGAGACCCAGTACTTC
TRBV4-1,.,TRBJ2-7,.,CASSQDSGGISYEQYF,TGCGCCAGCAGCCAAGATAGTGGGGGGATCTCCTACGAGCAGTACTTC
TRBV5-4,TRBD2,TRBJ2-3,.,CASSTRTSGGADTQYF,TGTGCCAGCAGCACAAGAACTAGCGGGGGGGCAGATACGCAGTATTTT
TRBV10-3,TRBD1,TRBJ2-7,.,CAISEATGGNSYEQYF,TGTGCCATCAGTGAGGCGACAGGGGGGAACTCCTACGAGCAGTACTTC
TRBV28,TRBD2,TRBJ2-1,.,CASSLAGTSGRGEQFF,TGTGCCAGCAGTTTGGCCGGGACTAGCGGGAGGGGGGAGCAGTTCTTC
TRBV27,TRBD2,TRBJ2-1,.,CASQSGGARNEQFF,TGTGCCAGCCAAAGCGGGGGGGCTCGCAATGAGCAGTTCTTC
TRBV6-5,.,TRBJ2-1,once,CASSYAGPNYNEQFF,TGTGCCAGCAGTTACGCGGGACCAAACTACAATGAGCAGTTCTTC
TRBV27,.,TRBJ2-1,once,CASQRARSYNEQFF,TGTGCCAGCCAGCGGGCCCGCTCCTACAATGAGCAGTTCTTC
TRBV7-3,TRBD1,TRBJ1-2,.,CASSLGVGTGAYTF,TGTGCCAGCAGCTTAGGCGTCGGGACAGGGGCCTACACCTTC
TRBV7-2,TRBD2,TRBJ2-2,.,CASSLGGGSNSGELFF,TGTGCCAGCAGCTTAGGTGGCGGGAGTAACTCCGGGGAGCTGTTTTTT
TRBV2,.,TRBJ2-2,.,CASSDGVGELFF,TGTGCCAGCAGTGACGGGGTCGGGGAGCTGTTTTTT
TRBV28,TRBD1,TRBJ1-5,.,CASRPTGQGAQPQHF,TGTGCCAGCAGACCTACGGGACAGGGGGCTCAGCCCCAGCATTTT